The following is a TCR beta chain sequence with its context. Its antigen is undetermined. This sample is drawn from a study of identical twins. Study outcomes and limitations: Models predicted too little out-of-frame TCR alpha sharing in monozygotic twins. Less excess twin sharing appeared in beta out-of-frame sequences. In drawing conclusions, the study used cross-sectional statistical analysis and did not follow the same donors.

TCRdb processed the 5' RACE reads anew with MiXCR; each CDR3 protein has one entry. The sample consists of some 1,700,000 distinct CDR3 sequences, 25% to 35% of them appearing once. This CDR3 comprises 16 residues. The V gene end was trimmed by 5 bases and the J gene end by 2 bases; junction bases not matched to a gene: 7. The germline V gene has CDR1 SGHAT and CDR2 FQNNGV. The chain has TRBV11-2 and TRBJ2-3; 10 bases fit TRBD2. The sequencing sample was made of cord blood. This receptor was obtained from a newborn girl in good health. The CDR3 DNA is TGTGCCAGCAGCAGCGGGACTAGCGCATACACAGATACGCAGTATTTT. Translating gives CASSSGTSAYTDTQYF. The full variable domain, with the rest looked up from reference TRBV11-2 and TRBJ2-3, is EAGVAQSPRYKIIEKRQSVAFWCNPISGHATLYWYQQILGQGPKLLIQFQNNGVVDDSQLPKDRFSAERLKGVDSTLKIQPAKLEDSAVYLCASSSGTSAYTDTQYFGPGTRLTVL.